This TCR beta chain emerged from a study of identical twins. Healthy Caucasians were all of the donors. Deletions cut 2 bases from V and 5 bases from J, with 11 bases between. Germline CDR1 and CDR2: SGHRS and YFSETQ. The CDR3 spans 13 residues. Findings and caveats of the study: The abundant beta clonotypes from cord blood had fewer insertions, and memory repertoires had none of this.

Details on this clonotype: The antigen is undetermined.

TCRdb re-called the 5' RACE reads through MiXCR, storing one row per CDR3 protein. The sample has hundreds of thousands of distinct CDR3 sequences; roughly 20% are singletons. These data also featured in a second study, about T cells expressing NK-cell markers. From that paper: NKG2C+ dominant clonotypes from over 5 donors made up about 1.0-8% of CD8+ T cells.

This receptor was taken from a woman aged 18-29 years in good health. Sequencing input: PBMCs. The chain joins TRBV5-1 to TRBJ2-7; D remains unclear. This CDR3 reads CASSFSQRDEQYF. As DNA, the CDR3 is TGCGCCAGCAGCTTCTCCCAGCGCGACGAGCAGTACTTC.